This TCR beta chain was captured by sequencing in a study of early T cells in non-severe SARS-CoV-2 infection. Study-wide background: Unpaired chains resulted from sequencing bulk RNA of unsorted whole blood. Findings and caveats of the study: VDJdb matching, biased toward anti-spike CD8 responses, missed private and CD4 specificities.

This clonotype occurred many times. Its matching antigen is unknown. Attachment of unique molecular identifiers was made to individual cDNA molecules. TCRdb re-called the 5' RACE reads through MiXCR, storing one row per CDR3 protein. This table has approximately 77,000 distinct CDR3 sequences, 12% appearing once. This TCR derives from an adult who was a healthcare worker with PCR-confirmed SARS-CoV-2 infection or an uninfected control (not recorded which). The donor label of this sample is uncertain. The specimen was whole blood, collected at baseline.

The CDR3 sequence is CASSQIRGIQETQYF. CDR3 coding DNA: TGTGCCAGCAGCCAAATTCGTGGGATACAAGAGACCCAGTACTTC. The rearrangement joins TRBV14 to TRBJ2-5; D ambiguous. V dropped 2 bases and J dropped 2 bases, with 12 bases sitting between them. The germline gives CDR1 SGHDN, CDR2 FVKESK. The CDR3 covers 15 residues.